A selection of T cell receptor beta chains follows, all from one sample in a study of cytomegalovirus exposure and HLA in healthy donors. Sequenced by immunoSEQ multiplex PCR; TCRdb stores in-frame clones only, minus some. The table shows 81,000 or so clones, with over 60% occurring only once. Sequencing used PBMCs. The receptors here all came from a man aged 55 to 69 in good health and CMV-seronegative. CDR3s include the opening cysteine and the closing phenylalanine or tryptophan. D genes are given only for firm matches. Not every row has a clone size; where given, it reads once, few, many or a size class.

d_gene | abundance | j_gene | v_gene | CDR3nt | CDR3aa
- | once | TRBJ2-7 | TRBV27 | TGTGCCAGCAGTTTCGGCAGGGGAGCGCCCGAGCAGTACTTC | CASSFGRGAPEQYF
- | - | TRBJ1-1 | TRBV7-2 | TGTGCCAGCAGGAGGGAGGGGAACACTGAAGCTTTCTTT | CASRREGNTEAFF
- | once | TRBJ1-5 | TRBV7-9 | TGTGCCAGCAGCAAAGGTTCGGGAGTTGGTCAGCCCCAGCATTTT | CASSKGSGVGQPQHF
- | - | TRBJ2-7 | TRBV5-1 | TGCGCCAGCAGCGTGGAGCCTTACGAGCAGTACTTC | CASSVEPYEQYF
TRBD1 | - | TRBJ1-1 | TRBV10-3 | TGTGCCATCCAGGGGGTCGAGAACACTGAAGCTTTCTTT | CAIQGVENTEAFF
- | - | TRBJ2-7 | TRBV6-5 | TGTGCCAGCACCGCGACAGGTACCTACGAGCAGTACTTC | CASTATGTYEQYF
- | - | TRBJ1-2 | TRBV7-9 | TGTGCCAGCAGCTTAAGTTTCGCTAGCACGGATGGCTACACCTTC | CASSLSFASTDGYTF
TRBD1 | - | TRBJ1-5 | TRBV9 | TGTGCCAGCAGCGAACAGGGGGGCGTAGGTCAGCCCCAGCATTTT | CASSEQGGVGQPQHF
TRBD1 | - | TRBJ1-1 | TRBV5-6 | TGTGCCAGCAGCCGAGGACAGGGCGCGACTGAAGCTTTCTTT | CASSRGQGATEAFF
- | many | TRBJ1-5 | TRBV19 | TGTGCCAGTAGCCCAGGGAATAGCAATCAGCCCCAGCATTTT | CASSPGNSNQPQHF
- | - | TRBJ1-1 | TRBV19 | TGTGCCAGTAGTGGCGGGATGAACACTGAAGCTTTCTTT | CASSGGMNTEAFF
- | - | TRBJ2-1 | TRBV5-1 | TGCGCCAGCAGCTTGGCAGGGTTGGGGCAGTTCTTC | CASSLAGLGQFF
- | once | TRBJ1-1 | TRBV5-5 | TGTGCCAGCAGCTTGGCCGCGGCAGTTTCTCAAGCTTTCTTT | CASSLAAAVSQAFF
- | - | TRBJ1-1 | TRBV29-1 | TGCAGCGTTGAACTCCGAGCGGGGGGGACTGAAGCTTTCTTT | CSVELRAGGTEAFF
- | - | TRBJ1-1 | TRBV21-1 | TGTGCCAGCAGCCCCCCGGAGGGGCCGAACACTGAAGCTTTCTTT | CASSPPEGPNTEAFF
TRBD1 | - | TRBJ1-5 | TRBV10-1 | TGCGCCAGCATTGAAGGGACAGCGAGCAATCAGCCCCAGCATTTT | CASIEGTASNQPQHF
TRBD2 | - | TRBJ2-7 | TRBV7-9 | TGTGCCAGCAGCTTAGGGACTAGCGGCATCTCCTACGAGCAGTACTTC | CASSLGTSGISYEQYF
- | - | TRBJ1-2 | TRBV28 | TGTGCCAGCAGTTTCCCCTCGGGGGGCTACACCTTC | CASSFPSGGYTF
- | few | TRBJ2-1 | TRBV27 | TGTGCCAGCAGTTACTCGTCCGGGGGCTCCTACAATGAGCAGTTCTTC | CASSYSSGGSYNEQFF
TRBD1 | - | TRBJ2-2 | TRBV7-6 | TGTGCCAGCAGCCCCCGGACAGGGGCGATAAACACCGGGGAGCTGTTTTTT | CASSPRTGAINTGELFF
TRBD2 | - | TRBJ2-2 | TRBV11-2 | TGTGCCAGCAGCCGGGAGGCAGGGCTGCTGTTTTTT | CASSREAGLLFF
- | - | TRBJ1-6 | TRBV4-2 | TGTGCCAGCAGCCCTACAGGGAGAAGTTCACCCCTCCACTTT | CASSPTGRSSPLHF
TRBD2 | - | TRBJ2-2 | TRBV10-1 | TGCGCCAGCAGTGAGGATAGCGGGGGAACACCGGGGGAGCTGTTTTTT | CASSEDSGGTPGELFF
- | - | TRBJ1-2 | TRBV25-1 | TGTGCCAGCGTCCGCGGGGAGTTCCCCTCTAACTATGGCTACACCTTC | CASVRGEFPSNYGYTF
- | - | TRBJ1-2 | TRBV4-2 | TGTGCCAGCAGCCCTACCCCGGACCCGGGGGGTGGCTACACCTTC | CASSPTPDPGGGYTF
- | - | TRBJ1-1 | TRBV5-1 | TGCGCCAGCAGCTTGGGGGGCGGCACTGAAGCTTTCTTT | CASSLGGGTEAFF
- | - | TRBJ1-1 | TRBV29-1 | TGCGGGACGACCGGGGGGTCAACTGAAGCTTTCTTT | CGTTGGSTEAFF
- | - | TRBJ1-4 | TRBV5-1 | TGCGCCAGCACCGTGGGGAGGGGGAATGAAAAACTGTTTTTT | CASTVGRGNEKLFF